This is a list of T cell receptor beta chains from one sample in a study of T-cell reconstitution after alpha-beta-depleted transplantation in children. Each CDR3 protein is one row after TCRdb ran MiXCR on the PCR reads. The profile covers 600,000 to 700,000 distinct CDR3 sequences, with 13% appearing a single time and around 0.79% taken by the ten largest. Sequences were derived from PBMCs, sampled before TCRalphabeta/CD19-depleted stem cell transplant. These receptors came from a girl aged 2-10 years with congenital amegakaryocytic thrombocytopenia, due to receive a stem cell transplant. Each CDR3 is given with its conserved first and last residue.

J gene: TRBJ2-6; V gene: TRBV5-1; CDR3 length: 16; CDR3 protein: CASSLATGAGANVLTF
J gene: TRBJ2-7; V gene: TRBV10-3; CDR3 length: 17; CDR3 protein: CAISAYFTTGSAYEQYF
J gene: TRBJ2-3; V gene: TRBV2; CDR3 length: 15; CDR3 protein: CASSGTRLGTDTQYF
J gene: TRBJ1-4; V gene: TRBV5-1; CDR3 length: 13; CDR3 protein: CASSFQLNEKLFF
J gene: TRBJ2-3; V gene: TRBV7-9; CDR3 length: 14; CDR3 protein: CAETEEENTDTQYF
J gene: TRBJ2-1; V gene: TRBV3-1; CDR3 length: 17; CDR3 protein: CASSQDVGGRHYNEQFF
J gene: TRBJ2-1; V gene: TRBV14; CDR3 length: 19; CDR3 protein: CASSQDKLAGPSSYNEQFF
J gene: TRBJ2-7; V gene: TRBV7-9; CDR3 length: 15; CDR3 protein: CASSFGTSGPYEQYF
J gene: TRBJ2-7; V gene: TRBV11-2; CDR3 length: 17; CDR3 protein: CASSYISGRAPRYEQYF
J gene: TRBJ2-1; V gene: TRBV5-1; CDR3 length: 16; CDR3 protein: CASSLPLAAEDNEQFF
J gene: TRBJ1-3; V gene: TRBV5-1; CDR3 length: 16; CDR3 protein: CASSPRGQDSGNTIYF
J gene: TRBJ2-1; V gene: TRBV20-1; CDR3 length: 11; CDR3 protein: CSATYWSTKIF
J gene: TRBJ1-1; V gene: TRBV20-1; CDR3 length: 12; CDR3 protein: CSARGFNTEAFF
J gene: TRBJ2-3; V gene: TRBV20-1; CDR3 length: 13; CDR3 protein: CSARERGTDTQYF
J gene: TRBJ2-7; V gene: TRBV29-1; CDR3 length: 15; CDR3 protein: CSVEDRRTSSYEQYF
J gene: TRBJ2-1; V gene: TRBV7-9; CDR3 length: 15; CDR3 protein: CASSRSGGGYNEQFF
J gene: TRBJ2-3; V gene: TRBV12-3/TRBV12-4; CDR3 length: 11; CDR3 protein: CASSFVDTQYF
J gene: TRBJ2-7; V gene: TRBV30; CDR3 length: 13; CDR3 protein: CAWSASLMVVQYF
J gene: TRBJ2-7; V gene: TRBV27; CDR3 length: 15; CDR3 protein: CASRLLAGSSYEQYF
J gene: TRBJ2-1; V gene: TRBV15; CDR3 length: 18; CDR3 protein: CATSPKPGLAGGQSEQFF
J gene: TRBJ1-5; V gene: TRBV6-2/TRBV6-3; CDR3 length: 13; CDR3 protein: CASSFQGRQPQHF
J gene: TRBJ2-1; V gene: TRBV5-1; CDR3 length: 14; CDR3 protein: CASSSTGSENQQFF
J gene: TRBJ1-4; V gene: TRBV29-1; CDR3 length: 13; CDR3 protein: CSVETMRGEKLFF
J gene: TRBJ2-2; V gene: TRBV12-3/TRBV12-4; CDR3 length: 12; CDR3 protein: CASSPNRASEFF
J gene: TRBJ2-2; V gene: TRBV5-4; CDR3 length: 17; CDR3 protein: CASSLGPGQGPFGELFF
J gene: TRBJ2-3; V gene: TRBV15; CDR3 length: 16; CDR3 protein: CATSRGVRASTDTQYF
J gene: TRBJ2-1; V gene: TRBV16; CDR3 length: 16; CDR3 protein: CASSQPTTTLYNEQFF
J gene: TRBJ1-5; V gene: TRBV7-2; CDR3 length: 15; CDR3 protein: CASSLVGIANQPQHF
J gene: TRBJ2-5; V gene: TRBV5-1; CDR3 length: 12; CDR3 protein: CASSPLRETQYF
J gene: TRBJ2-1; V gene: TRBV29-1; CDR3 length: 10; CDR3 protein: CSVDQDEQFF
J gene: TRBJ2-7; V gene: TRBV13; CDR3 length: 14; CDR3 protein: CASSFPGRNHEQYF
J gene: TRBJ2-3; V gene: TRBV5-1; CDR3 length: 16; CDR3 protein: CASSDMLAGGTDTQYF
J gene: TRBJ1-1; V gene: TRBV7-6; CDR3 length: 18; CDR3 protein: CASSLETGLHLTNTEAFF
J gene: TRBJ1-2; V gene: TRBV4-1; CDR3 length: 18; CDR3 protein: CASSQVVRQGATNYGYTF
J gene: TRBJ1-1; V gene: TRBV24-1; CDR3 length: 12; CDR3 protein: CATSRSDTEAFF
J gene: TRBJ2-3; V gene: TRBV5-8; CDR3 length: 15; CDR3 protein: CASSLRGLGTDTQYF
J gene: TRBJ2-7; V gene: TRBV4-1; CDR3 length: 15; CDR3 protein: CASSQMRTGNYEQYF
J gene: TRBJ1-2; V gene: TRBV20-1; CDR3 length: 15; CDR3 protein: CSAGTGGVPNYGYTF
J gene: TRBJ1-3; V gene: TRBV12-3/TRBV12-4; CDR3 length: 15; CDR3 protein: CASKPGRDPGNTIYF
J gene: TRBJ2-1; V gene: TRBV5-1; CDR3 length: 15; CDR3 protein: CASSLAGTQANEQFF